The sequence of this TCR beta chain was determined in a study of graft-versus-host responses after intestinal transplantation. Study background: Anti-thymocyte globulin induction was given to all recipients, followed by tacrolimus and steroids for about 3 years.

Study observations and caveats: The authors found GvH clones in recipient marrow, some appearing first in ileum or blood.

The CDR3 runs to 12 residues. Germline V gene lookup returns CDR1 MDHEN and CDR2 SYDVKM. V lost 6 bases to trimming and J lost 0 bases, with 6 bases between them. Regarding this clone: No antigen is known for it.

Repertoires were generated with immunoSEQ multiplex PCR, while TCRdb's copy carries only in-frame clones and drops some. The data contain just over 85,000 clones, roughly 92% of them singletons. The sequencing used unstimulated CD8+ T cells sorted from spleen or lymph node cells, collected before transplant. This TCR derives from a human donor who was the organ donor for an intestinal transplant. The chain recombines TRBV28 with TRBJ2-7; no firm D call. CDR3 sequence (DNA): TGTGCCAGCAGCGGTATCTCCTACGAGCAGTACTTC. It translates to CASSGISYEQYF.